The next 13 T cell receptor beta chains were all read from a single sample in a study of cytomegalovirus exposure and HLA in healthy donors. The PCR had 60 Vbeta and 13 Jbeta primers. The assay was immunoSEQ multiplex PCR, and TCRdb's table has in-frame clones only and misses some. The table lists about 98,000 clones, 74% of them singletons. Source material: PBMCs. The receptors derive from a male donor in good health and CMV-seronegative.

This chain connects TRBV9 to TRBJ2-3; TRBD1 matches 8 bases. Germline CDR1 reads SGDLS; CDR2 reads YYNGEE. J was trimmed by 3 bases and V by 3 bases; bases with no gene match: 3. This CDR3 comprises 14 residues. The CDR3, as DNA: TGTGCCAGCAGCGCCCGGACAGGGACAGATACGCAGTATTTT. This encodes CASSARTGTDTQYF.

The CDR3 DNA is TGTGCCAGCACCAGGCGGATGGGACAGCAAGCTTTCTTT. This gives the protein CASTRRMGQQAFF. The chain couples TRBV28 to TRBJ1-1; 7 bases are a match to TRBD1. V lost 7 bases and J lost 9; bases outside the gene matches: 11. The CDR3 contains 13 residues. The germline CDR1 and CDR2 sequences are MDHEN and SYDVKM.

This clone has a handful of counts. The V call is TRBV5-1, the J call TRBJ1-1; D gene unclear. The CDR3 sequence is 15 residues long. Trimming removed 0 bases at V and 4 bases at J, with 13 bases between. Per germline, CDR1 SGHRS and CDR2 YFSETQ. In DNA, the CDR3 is TGCGCCAGCAGCTTGGGACCCCCCGGGTCCACTGAAGCTTTCTTT. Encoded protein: CASSLGPPGSTEAFF.

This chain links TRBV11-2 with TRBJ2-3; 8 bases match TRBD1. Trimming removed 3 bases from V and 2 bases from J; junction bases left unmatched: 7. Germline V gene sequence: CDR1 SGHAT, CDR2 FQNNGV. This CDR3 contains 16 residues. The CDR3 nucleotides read TGTGCCAGCAGCTTCCGGACAGGGCGATTCACAGATACGCAGTATTTT. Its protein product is CASSFRTGRFTDTQYF.

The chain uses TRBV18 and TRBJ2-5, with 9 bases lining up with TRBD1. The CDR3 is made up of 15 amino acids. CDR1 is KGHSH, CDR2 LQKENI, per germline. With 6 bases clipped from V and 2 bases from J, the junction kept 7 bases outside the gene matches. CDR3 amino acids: CASSEGQGRQETQYF. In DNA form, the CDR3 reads TGTGCCAGCTCGGAAGGACAGGGGAGACAAGAGACCCAGTACTTC.

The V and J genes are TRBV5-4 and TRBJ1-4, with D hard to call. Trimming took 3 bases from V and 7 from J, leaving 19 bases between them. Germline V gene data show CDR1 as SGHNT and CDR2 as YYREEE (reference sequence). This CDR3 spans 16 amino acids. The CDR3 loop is CASSSGPFAGGEKLFF. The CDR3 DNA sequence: TGTGCCAGCAGCTCCGGACCGTTTGCGGGAGGTGAAAAACTGTTTTTT.

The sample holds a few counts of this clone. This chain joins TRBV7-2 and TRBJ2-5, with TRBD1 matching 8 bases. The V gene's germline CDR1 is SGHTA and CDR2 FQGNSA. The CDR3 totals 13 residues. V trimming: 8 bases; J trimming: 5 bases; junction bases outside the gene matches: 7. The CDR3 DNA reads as TGTGCCAGCTGCCCAGGGGGCGGGGAGACCCAGTACTTC. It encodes CASCPGGGETQYF.

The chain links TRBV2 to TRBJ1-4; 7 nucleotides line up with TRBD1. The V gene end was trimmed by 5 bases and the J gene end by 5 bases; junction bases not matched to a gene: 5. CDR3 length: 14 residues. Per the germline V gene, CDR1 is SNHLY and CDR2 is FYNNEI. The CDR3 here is CASSLQGTNEKLFF. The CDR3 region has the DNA TGTGCCAGCAGTCTACAGGGGACAAATGAAAAACTGTTTTTT.

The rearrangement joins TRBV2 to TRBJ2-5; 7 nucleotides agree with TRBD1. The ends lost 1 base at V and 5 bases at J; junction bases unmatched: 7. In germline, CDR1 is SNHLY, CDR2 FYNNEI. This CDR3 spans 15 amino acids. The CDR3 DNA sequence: TGTGCCAGCAGTGAAGAGACAGGGTATTTGGAGACCCAGTACTTC. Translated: CASSEETGYLETQYF.

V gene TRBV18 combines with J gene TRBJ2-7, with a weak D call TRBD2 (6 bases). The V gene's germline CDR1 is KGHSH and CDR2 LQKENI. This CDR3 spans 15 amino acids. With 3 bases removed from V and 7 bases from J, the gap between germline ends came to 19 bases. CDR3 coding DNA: TGTGCCAGCTCACCGGACCAGGGCGGGATTCAGGAGCAGTACTTC. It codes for CASSPDQGGIQEQYF.

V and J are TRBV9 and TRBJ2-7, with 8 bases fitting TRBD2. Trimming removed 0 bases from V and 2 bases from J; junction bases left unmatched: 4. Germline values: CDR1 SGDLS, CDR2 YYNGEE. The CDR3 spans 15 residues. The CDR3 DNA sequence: TGTGCCAGCAGCGTAGAAGCGGGAGCGACCTACGAGCAGTACTTC. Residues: CASSVEAGATYEQYF.

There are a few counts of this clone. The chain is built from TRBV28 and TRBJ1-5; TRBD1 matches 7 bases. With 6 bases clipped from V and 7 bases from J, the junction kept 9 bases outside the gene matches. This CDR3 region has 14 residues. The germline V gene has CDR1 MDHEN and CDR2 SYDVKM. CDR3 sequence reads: CASRTTGSLQPQHF. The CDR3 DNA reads TGTGCCAGCAGAACGACAGGGTCCCTACAGCCCCAGCATTTT.

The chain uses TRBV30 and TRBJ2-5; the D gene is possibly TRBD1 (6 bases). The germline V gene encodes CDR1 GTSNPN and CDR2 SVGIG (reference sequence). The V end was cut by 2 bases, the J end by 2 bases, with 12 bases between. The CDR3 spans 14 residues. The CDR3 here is CAWSTTGSQETQYF. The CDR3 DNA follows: TGTGCCTGGAGTACTACAGGGTCTCAAGAGACCCAGTACTTC.